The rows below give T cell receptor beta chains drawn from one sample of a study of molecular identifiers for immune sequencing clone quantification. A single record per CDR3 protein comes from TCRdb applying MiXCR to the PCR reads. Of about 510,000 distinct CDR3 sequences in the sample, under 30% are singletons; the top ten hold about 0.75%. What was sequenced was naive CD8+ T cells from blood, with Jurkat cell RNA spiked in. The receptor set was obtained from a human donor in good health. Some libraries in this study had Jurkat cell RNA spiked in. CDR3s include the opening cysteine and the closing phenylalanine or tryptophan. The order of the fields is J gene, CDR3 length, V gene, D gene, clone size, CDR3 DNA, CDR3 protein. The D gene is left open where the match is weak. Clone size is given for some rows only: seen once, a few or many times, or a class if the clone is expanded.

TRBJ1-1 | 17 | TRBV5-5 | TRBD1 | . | TGTGCCAGCAGCTTGGTAGTCCCGGGACAGGGTGACACTGAAGCTTTCTTT | CASSLVVPGQGDTEAFF
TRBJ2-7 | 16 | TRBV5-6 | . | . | TGTGCCAGCAGCCTCAGGGTGGGGCTTTTGTCCTACGAGCAGTACTTC | CASSLRVGLLSYEQYF
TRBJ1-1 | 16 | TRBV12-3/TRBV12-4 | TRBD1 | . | TGTGCCAGCAGTCACCAGGGGGTTTTGGGGAACACTGAAGCTTTCTTT | CASSHQGVLGNTEAFF
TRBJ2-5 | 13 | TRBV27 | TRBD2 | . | TGTGCCAGCAGTTTTGGGGGGGTAGAGACCCAGTGCTTC | CASSFGGVETQCF
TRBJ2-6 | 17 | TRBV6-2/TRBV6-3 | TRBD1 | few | TGTGCCAGCAGTCCGGGACAGGCGGGTTGGGGGGCCAACGTCCTGACTTTC | CASSPGQAGWGANVLTF
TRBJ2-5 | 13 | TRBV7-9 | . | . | TGTGCCAGCAGCTTGGCCCCTCAAGAGACCCAGTACTTC | CASSLAPQETQYF
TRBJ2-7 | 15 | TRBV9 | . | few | TGTGCCAGCAGCCCTCTAGGCGGGGTCTCCTACGAGCAGTACTTC | CASSPLGGVSYEQYF
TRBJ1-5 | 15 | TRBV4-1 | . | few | TGCGCCAGCAGCCAAGACTCGGGGGCTCATCAGCCCCAGCATTTT | CASSQDSGAHQPQHF
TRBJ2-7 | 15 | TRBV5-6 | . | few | TGTGCCAGCAGCTTGGCCCCAGGGTTCTCCTACGAGCAGTACTTC | CASSLAPGFSYEQYF
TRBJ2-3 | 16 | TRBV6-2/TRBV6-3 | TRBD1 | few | TGTGCCAGCAGTTACATTGCAGGGGGCCCGGCAGATACGCAGTATTTT | CASSYIAGGPADTQYF
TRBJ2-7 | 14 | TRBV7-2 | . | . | TGTGCCAGCAGCTTAGACGTGGTCTCCTACGAGCAGCACTTC | CASSLDVVSYEQHF
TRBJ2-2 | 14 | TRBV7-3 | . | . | TGTGCCAGTGGGCCGGGACCCCTGGGCGGGGAGCTGTTTTTT | CASGPGPLGGELFF
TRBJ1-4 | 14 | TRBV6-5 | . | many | TGTGCCAGCAGTCCGGACGTAGGGAGGGAAAAACTGTTTTTT | CASSPDVGREKLFF
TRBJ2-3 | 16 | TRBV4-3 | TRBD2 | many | TGCGCCAGCAGCCAAGCCGCGGGACTAGCATCGGATACGCAGTATTTT | CASSQAAGLASDTQYF
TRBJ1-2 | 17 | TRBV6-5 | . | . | TGTGCCAGCAGTTACTCGGATCGCGTCGAAGCTAACTATGGCTACACCTTC | CASSYSDRVEANYGYTF
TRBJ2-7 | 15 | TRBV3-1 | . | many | TGTGCCAGCAGCCCCGGAAACGTTGGGGGCTACGAGCAGTACTTC | CASSPGNVGGYEQYF
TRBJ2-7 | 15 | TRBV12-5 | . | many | TGTGCTAGTGGTTTTGAAAACAAGACCTCCTACGAGCAGTACTTC | CASGFENKTSYEQYF
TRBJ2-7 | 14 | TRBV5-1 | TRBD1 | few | TGCGCCAGCAGCGAGACAGGGGGCGGTTACGAGCAGTACTTC | CASSETGGGYEQYF
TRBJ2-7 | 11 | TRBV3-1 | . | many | TGCGCCAGCAGCCAAGGGGACGAGCAGTACTTC | CASSQGDEQYF